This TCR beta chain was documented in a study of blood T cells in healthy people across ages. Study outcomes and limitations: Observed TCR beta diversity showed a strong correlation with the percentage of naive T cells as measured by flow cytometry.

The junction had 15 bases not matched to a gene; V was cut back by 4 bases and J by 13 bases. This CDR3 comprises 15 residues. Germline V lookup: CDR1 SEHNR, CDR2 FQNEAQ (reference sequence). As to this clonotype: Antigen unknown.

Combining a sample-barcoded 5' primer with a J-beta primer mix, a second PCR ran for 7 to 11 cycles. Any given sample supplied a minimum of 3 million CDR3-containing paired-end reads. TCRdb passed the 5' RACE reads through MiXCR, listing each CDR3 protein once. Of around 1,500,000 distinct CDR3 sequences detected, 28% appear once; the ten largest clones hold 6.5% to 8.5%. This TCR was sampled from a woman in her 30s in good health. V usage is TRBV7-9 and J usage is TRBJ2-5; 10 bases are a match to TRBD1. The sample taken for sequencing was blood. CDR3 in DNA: TGTGCCAGCAGCTCCCTGGGGACAGGGGTCGGAGAGCCGTACTTC. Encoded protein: CASSSLGTGVGEPYF. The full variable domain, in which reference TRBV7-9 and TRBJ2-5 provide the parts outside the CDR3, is DTGVSQNPRHKITKRGQNVTFRCDPISEHNRLYWYRQTLGQGPEFLTYFQNEAQLEKSRLLSDRFSAERPKGSFSTLEIQRTEQGDSAMYLCASSSLGTGVGEPYFGPGTRLLVL.